This passage covers 6 T cell receptor beta chains from one sample sequenced in a study of monozygotic twins with inflammatory bowel disease (dated by TCRdb to between 2019 and 2020). To prepare the library, 5' RACE was applied. Sequenced on an Illumina HiSeq 2500. Following reprocessing of the reads by TCRdb, the data hold one row per CDR3 protein sequence and no DNA is available. The sample has about 210,000 distinct CDR3 sequences on record. The top ten clones comprise around 1.5% of the sample. Material for sequencing was blood. These receptor sequences come from a human donor with ulcerative colitis or Crohn's disease, or a healthy co-twin of an affected twin (not recorded which).

The J gene is TRBJ2-2, the V gene TRBV2; TCRdb's D gene call, TRBD1, goes unchecked for lack of DNA. CDR1 and CDR2 (germline): SNHLY, FYNNEI. The CDR3 extends over 14 amino acids. The CDR3 sequence: CADRNSANTGELFF.

J is TRBJ2-7 and V is TRBV6-1. The CDR3 is 16 residues long. Germline-derived CDR1 and CDR2 are MNHNS and SASEGT. The CDR3 sequence: CASSTGYSSRGSEQYF.

The V gene is TRBV20-1, the J gene TRBJ2-1; TCRdb returns TRBD2, unconfirmable since there is no DNA. This CDR3 has 15 amino acids. Per the germline V gene, CDR1 is DFQATT and CDR2 is SNEGSKA (reference sequence). CDR3 region: CSARRGGAVYNEQFF.

The V call is TRBV5-5, the J call TRBJ1-4; as DNA is missing, the TRBD1 call by TCRdb cannot be tested. Germline V gene lookup returns CDR1 SGHKS and CDR2 YYEKEE (reference sequence). The CDR3 is 15 residues long. The CDR3: CASSFYREVNEKLFF.

This chain links TRBV5-1 with TRBJ2-1. The length of the CDR3 is 14 residues. Germline CDR1 is SGHRS and CDR2 is YFSETQ. CDR3 amino acids: CASSLTESPNEQFF. The full variable domain, rest sourced from reference TRBV5-1 and TRBJ2-1, is KAGVTQTPRYLIKTRGQQVTLSCSPISGHRSVSWYQQTPGQGLQFLFEYFSETQRNKGNFPGRFSGRQFSNSRSEMNVSTLELGDSALYLCASSLTESPNEQFFGPGTRLTVL.

This chain connects TRBV5-1 to TRBJ1-2. Germline CDR1 SGHRS, CDR2 YFSETQ. The CDR3 spans 12 residues. CDR3 protein: CASSLADSGYTF. The whole variable domain, remainder taken from reference TRBV5-1 and TRBJ1-2, is KAGVTQTPRYLIKTRGQQVTLSCSPISGHRSVSWYQQTPGQGLQFLFEYFSETQRNKGNFPGRFSGRQFSNSRSEMNVSTLELGDSALYLCASSLADSGYTFGSGTRLTVV.